This T cell receptor (beta chain) appears in the sequencing data of a study of cytomegalovirus exposure and HLA in healthy donors. Findings and caveats of the study: Segments of the TCR beta V type were, in most cases, productive about 87% or about 30% of the time in an earlier analysis.

The CDR3 is 18 amino acids. With V trimmed by 2 bases and J by 0 bases, 7 bases remained unmatched. Germline CDR1 is SGHDT and CDR2 is YYEEEE. To note about this clone: Its antigen is unidentified.

The PCR had 60 Vbeta and 13 Jbeta primers. Clones were read by immunoSEQ multiplex PCR, and TCRdb kept only the in-frame ones, dropping some. This sample has fewer than 250,000 clones; 70% to 75% occur once, and the top ten carry approximately 4.8%. The chain is built from TRBV5-6 and TRBJ2-1; TRBD2 matches 11 bases. The origin of this receptor is a young man in good health and CMV-seropositive. Sequencing used PBMCs. CDR3 nucleotide sequence: TGTGCCAGCAGCTTCGATCTAACTAGCGGGAGCTCCTACAATGAGCAGTTCTTC. It yields the protein CASSFDLTSGSSYNEQFF.